One sample yielded the 6 T cell receptor beta chains listed below, sequenced in a study of blood T cell repertoires in COVID-19. Some clones are missing from TCRdb's copy, which holds only in-frame ones; the method was immunoSEQ multiplex PCR. In the table there are around 150,000 clones, around 86% of which are singletons. Sequencing was done on a sample of peripheral blood. All receptors come from a man aged 65-85 years with acute or convalescent COVID-19.

This chain connects TRBV5-3 to TRBJ1-6, with D unresolved. TRBV5-3 is an ORF; its function is uncertain. V was pared by 4 bases and J by 6 bases, with 14 bases between. The CDR3 contains 15 residues. The CDR3, as DNA: TGTGCCAGAAGCCCATTCGGCCCTAGTAATTCACCCCTCCACTTT. This translates into CARSPFGPSNSPLHF.

Here the CDR3 reads CATSLQGPPDTQYF. CDR3 bases: TGTGCCACCAGCCTACAGGGACCTCCAGATACGCAGTATTTT. This chain uses TRBV24-1 with TRBJ2-3; a weak D match, TRBD1 (6 bases). CDR1 and CDR2 (germline): KGHDR, SFDVKD. Trimming removed 7 bases at V and 4 bases at J, with 14 bases between. The CDR3 sequence is 14 residues long.

The genes are TRBV6-6 and TRBJ2-2; D is uncertain. The CDR3 runs to 12 residues. The V gene's germline CDR1 is MNHNY and CDR2 SVGAGI (reference sequence). Trimming shortened V by 2 bases and J by 8 bases, and 6 bases separated the two germline ends. The CDR3 protein is CASSYTQGELFF. The CDR3 DNA reads as TGTGCCAGCAGTTACACTCAAGGGGAGCTGTTTTTT.

The V call is TRBV5-8, the J call TRBJ1-2, with D uncertain. The CDR3 consists of 14 residues. From germline, CDR1 is SGHTS and CDR2 YDEGEE. V was pared by 0 bases and J by 4 bases, with 10 bases between. CDR3 region: CASSLAPGSYGYTF. DNA for the CDR3: TGTGCCAGCAGCTTGGCCCCAGGAAGCTATGGCTACACCTTC.

The chain recombines TRBV11-2 with TRBJ2-7, with TRBD2 matching 7 bases. J gave up 4 bases and V 1 base, and 7 bases lay outside the gene matches. CDR3 length: 15 amino acids. From germline, CDR1 is SGHAT and CDR2 FQNNGV. The CDR3 loop reads CASSLAPTSQYEQYF. CDR3 bases: TGTGCCAGCAGCTTAGCTCCGACTAGCCAATACGAGCAGTACTTC. The full variable domain, rest sourced from reference TRBV11-2 and TRBJ2-7, is EAGVAQSPRYKIIEKRQSVAFWCNPISGHATLYWYQQILGQGPKLLIQFQNNGVVDDSQLPKDRFSAERLKGVDSTLKIQPAKLEDSAVYLCASSLAPTSQYEQYFGPGTRLTVT.

V usage is TRBV2 and J usage is TRBJ2-7; 9 nucleotides match TRBD2. Trimming at V came to 6 bases and at J to 5 bases, leaving 11 bases not matched to a gene. Germline V gene sequence: CDR1 SNHLY, CDR2 FYNNEI. This CDR3 region has 15 residues. The CDR3 DNA reads as TGTGCCAGCAGACTAAACCCGACTAGCGGAAACGAGCAGTACTTC. Translated, it gives CASRLNPTSGNEQYF.